This T cell receptor (beta chain) stems from a study of OX40 agonist ivuxolimab in advanced cancers. Using immunoSEQ multiplex PCR, the repertoire was profiled, and TCRdb retains in-frame clones only, with some absent. In the table there are some 47,000 clones, 80% of which are singletons. About this clone: The junction departs from germline at one end; a sequencing error may be responsible.

The CDR3 length is 13 residues. The V gene's germline CDR1 is ENHRY and CDR2 SYGVKD. This specimen was CD4+ or CD8+ T cells sorted from blood, taken in a trial of the OX40 agonist ivuxolimab. This sequence was found in an adult with an advanced solid tumor such as melanoma, head and neck, liver or kidney cancer. J is TRBJ2-7 and V is TRBV10-3, with D possibly called TRBD1 or TRBD2 (5 bases each). The CDR3 region is CASSEGTVYEQYF. The CDR3 bases are TGCGCCAGCAGTGAGGGGACCGTCTACGAGCAGTACTTC.